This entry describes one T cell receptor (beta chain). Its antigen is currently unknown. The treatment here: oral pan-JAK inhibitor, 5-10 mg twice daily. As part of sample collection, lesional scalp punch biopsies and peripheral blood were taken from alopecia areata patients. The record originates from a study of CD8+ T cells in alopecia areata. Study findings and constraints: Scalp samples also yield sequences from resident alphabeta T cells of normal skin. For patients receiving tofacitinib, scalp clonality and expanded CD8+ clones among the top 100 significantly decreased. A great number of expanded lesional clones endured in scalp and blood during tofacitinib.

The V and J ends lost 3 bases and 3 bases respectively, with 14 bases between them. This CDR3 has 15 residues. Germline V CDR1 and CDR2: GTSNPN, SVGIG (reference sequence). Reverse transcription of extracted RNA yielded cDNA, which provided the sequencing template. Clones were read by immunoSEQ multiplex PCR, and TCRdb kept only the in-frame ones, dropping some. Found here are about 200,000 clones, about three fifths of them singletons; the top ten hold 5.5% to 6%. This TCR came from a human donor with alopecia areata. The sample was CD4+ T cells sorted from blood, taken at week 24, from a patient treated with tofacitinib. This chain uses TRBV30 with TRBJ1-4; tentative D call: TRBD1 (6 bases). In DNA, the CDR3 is TGTGCCTGGAGCGCTGGACAGCATTCTAATGAAAAACTGTTTTTT. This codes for CAWSAGQHSNEKLFF.